The source of this TCR beta chain is a study of CD8 T cells in Susac syndrome. Study findings and constraints: The authors acknowledged that the study's TCR sequencing and HLA analysis involved relatively few individuals.

V was cut by 6 bases and J by 4 bases, with 12 bases left in between. This CDR3 has 14 residues. CDR1 is ENHRY, CDR2 SYGVKD, per germline. Reverse transcription of about 0.45 to 1 ug RNA was performed with random hexamers. The TCR beta CDR3 was amplified by immunoSEQ multiplex PCR across 54 Vbeta, 13 Jbeta. TCRdb called the immunoSEQ multiplex PCR reads again in MiXCR, with one record for every CDR3 protein. This table has approximately 280,000 distinct CDR3 sequences, around 84% appearing once. Sequencing targeted TCR beta in blood CD8+ and CD4+ T cells. Points on this clonotype: The antigen remains undetermined.

Sequencing used CD8+ T cells from PBMCs. The chain has TRBV10-3 and TRBJ2-2; a possible D gene is TRBD1 (7 bases). The TCR originated in a human donor with multiple sclerosis. CDR3 loop: CAIRPGGSTGELFF. The CDR3 DNA is TGTGCCATCAGGCCAGGGGGGAGCACCGGGGAGCTGTTTTTT.